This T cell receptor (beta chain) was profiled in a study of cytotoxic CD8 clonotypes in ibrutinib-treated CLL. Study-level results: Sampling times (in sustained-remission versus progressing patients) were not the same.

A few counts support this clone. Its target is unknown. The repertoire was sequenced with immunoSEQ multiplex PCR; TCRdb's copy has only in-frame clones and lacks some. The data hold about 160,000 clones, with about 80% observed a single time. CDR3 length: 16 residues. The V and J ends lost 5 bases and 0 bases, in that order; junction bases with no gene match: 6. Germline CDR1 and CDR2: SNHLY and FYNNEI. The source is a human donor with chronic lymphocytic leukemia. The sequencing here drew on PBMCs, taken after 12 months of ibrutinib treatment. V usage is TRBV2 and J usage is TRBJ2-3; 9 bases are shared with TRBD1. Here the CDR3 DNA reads TGTGCCAGCAGTAACGGACAGGGGTCTAGCACAGATACGCAGTATTTT. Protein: CASSNGQGSSTDTQYF.